Here is one T cell receptor (beta chain) with its context. Its antigen is unknown. Per-base quality was not reported, and no clone a single base away is much larger than it. The data stem from a study of T cell clones after liver transplantation (dated by TCRdb to about 2019). Describing the broader study: ITN030ST, the source of the samples, was a randomized trial that attempted immunosuppression withdrawal within 2 years of liver transplantation. Donor-reactive T cell clones were identified by TCRbeta sequencing following a pre-transplant mixed lymphocyte reaction and were subsequently tracked in post-transplant blood. As an antigen-independent comparator for the donor-reactive sequences, third party-reactive TCRbeta sequences from pre-transplant MLRs were identified as well. Three of the eight recipients were HCV-positive; the others were transplanted for non-autoimmune, non-viral indications. Subjects received no induction therapy and standard immunosuppression until randomization at 12-24 months post-transplant. Tolerance was defined as complete immunosuppression withdrawal for at least one year with no rise in liver enzymes beyond twice the upper limit of normal. Blood samples were collected pre-transplant, pre-randomization before withdrawal, and post-randomization after either full withdrawal or failed withdrawal. The studied cohort comprised 8 liver transplant recipients, 3 classified as tolerant and 5 as non-tolerant. Findings and caveats that apply to the study as a whole: Because no allograft tissue specimens were available, donor-reactive T cells may have migrated into the graft instead of being deleted. The conclusions were preliminary, being limited by small, heterogeneous patient numbers and by non-standardized post-transplant time points. In a couple of subjects, low numbers of available donor cells limited the measurable donor-reactive repertoire. Circulating donor-reactive CD4 TCRbeta sequences fell significantly post-transplant in most of the 8 subjects, irrespective of tolerance or HCV status. Once repertoire turnover was taken into account, donor-reactive detection showed a significant reduction for CD4 in 7 of 8 subjects and for CD8 in 8 of 8. A greater decline was seen for donor-reactive sequences than for third party-reactive sequences, suggesting partial antigen-specific deletion unrelated to withdrawal success.

Thawed unstimulated PBMCs were stained for CD3, CD4 and CD8 and FACS-sorted into CD3+CD4+ and CD3+CD8+ populations. All 8 studied subjects were randomized to withdrawal of immunosuppression. The Qiagen DNeasy Blood and Tissue Kit was used to isolate genomic DNA. High-throughput TCRbeta CDR3 sequencing of frozen genomic DNA was performed by immunoSEQ, including PCR amplification, mapping, bias correction and internal controls. The paper's processing steps were these. Only productive rearrangements were retained, and each unique TCRbeta sequence was defined by its CDR3 nucleotide sequence together with its V and J gene. For classification of a sequence as donor-reactive, at least 5-fold expansion in CFSE-low cells relative to unstimulated pre-transplant cells and a frequency of at least 0.01% were required. Minimum frequency thresholds were set for each subject based on the unstimulated sample with the lowest template count, ensuring at least 90% detection power. Jensen-Shannon divergence between the top 1000 TCRbeta sequences post- versus pre-transplant served as the measure of repertoire turnover. Two-sided Fisher's exact tests were used to test for changes in how often donor-reactive sequences were detected. TCRdb took this table from immuneACCESS and kept in-frame rearrangements with V and J called. Such tables lack part of the clones; where checked against another copy, unresolved V genes explain under half of the gap, and the rest is unexplained. V, J and clone size derive from that table, while D and trimming were established from the DNA sequence. This sample is represented by tens of thousands of clones; under 90% of them were singletons. The ten largest clones capture approximately 0.8% of the sample.

The trim is 4 bases for V and 3 bases for J, with a gap of 15 bases between the germline ends. There are 16 amino acids in the CDR3, from cysteine to phenylalanine inclusive. Just CDR3 DNA is preserved here, 48 bases in frame from base 1. Via the germline V gene (reference sequence), CDR1 is MNHNY and CDR2 SVGAGI. The clonotype originates from a human patient who received a liver transplant. After a transplant, the donor of the graft may account for some T cells. Sequencing used CD4+ T cells from blood, obtained 12 months after liver transplant. The chain joins TRBV6-6 to TRBJ2-2, and perhaps TRBD2 as D gene, on 6 matching bases. In nucleotide form, the sequence is TGTGCCAGCAGTTCCTGGGGGGTACGTGACACCGGGGAGCTGTTTTTT. Its protein is CASSSWGVRDTGELFF.